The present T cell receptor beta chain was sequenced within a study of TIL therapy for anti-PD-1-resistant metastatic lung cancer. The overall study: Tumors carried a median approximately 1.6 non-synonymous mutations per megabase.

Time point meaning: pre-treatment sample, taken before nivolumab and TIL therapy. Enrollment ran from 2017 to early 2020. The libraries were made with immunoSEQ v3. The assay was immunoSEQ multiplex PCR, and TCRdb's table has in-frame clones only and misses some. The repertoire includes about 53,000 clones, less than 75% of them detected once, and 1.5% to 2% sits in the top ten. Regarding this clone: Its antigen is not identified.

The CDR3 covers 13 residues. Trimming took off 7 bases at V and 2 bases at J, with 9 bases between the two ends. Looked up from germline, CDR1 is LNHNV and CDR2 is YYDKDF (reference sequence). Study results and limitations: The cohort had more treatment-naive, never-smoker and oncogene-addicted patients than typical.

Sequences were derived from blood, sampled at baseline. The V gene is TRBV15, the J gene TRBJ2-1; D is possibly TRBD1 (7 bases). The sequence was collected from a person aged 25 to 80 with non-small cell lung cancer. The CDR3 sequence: CATTGGTYNEQFF. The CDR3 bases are TGTGCCACCACAGGGGGGACCTACAATGAGCAGTTCTTC.